This passage covers 15 T cell receptor beta chains from one sample sequenced in a study of shared clonotypes between healthy human individuals. TCRdb keeps only in-frame clones here, not all; method: immunoSEQ multiplex PCR. This table holds some 490,000 clones, roughly 80% found once. Sequencing was performed on PBMCs. These receptors all come from a woman aged 40 to 50 in good health. Some clones in this sample may be carry-over from other donors' samples.

V and J are TRBV25-1 and TRBJ1-1, with D unresolved. From germline, CDR1 is MGHDK and CDR2 SYGVNS. V lost 7 bases to trimming and J lost 1 base, with 10 bases between them. This CDR3 has 13 residues. As DNA, the CDR3 is TGTGCCAGCACCCCCCGGGGGAACACTGAAGCTTTCTTT. It is translated as CASTPRGNTEAFF.

The chain recombines TRBV30 with TRBJ2-5; D unclear. In germline, CDR1 is GTSNPN, CDR2 SVGIG (reference sequence). This CDR3 contains 13 residues. The V end lost 0 bases, the J end lost 2 bases, and 7 bases lay between the germline ends. The CDR3 protein is CAWSVRQQETQYF. The CDR3 DNA sequence: TGTGCCTGGAGTGTACGGCAACAAGAGACCCAGTACTTC.

The chain joins TRBV11-2 to TRBJ1-1; weak D call: TRBD1 (5 bases). The germline gives CDR1 SGHAT, CDR2 FQNNGV. The CDR3 has 14 amino acids. V was clipped by 1 base and J by 4 bases, with 10 bases between them. CDR3 nucleotide sequence: TGTGCCAGCAGCTTAGCGGGGGAATTCACTGAAGCTTTCTTT. It codes for CASSLAGEFTEAFF.

The genes are TRBV15 and TRBJ2-1; perhaps D is TRBD1 or TRBD2 (7 bases each). The germline V gene encodes CDR1 LNHNV and CDR2 YYDKDF (reference sequence). The CDR3 loop spans 17 amino acids. Trimming removed 3 bases from V and 0 bases from J, with 15 bases in between. The CDR3 DNA is TGTGCCACCAGCAGGCGAGGGGGCGGGAGCTCCTACAATGAGCAGTTCTTC. Translated, it gives CATSRRGGGSSYNEQFF.

The chain employs TRBV5-4 and TRBJ2-2; 11 nucleotides match TRBD2. The length of the CDR3 is 16 residues. V lost 4 bases to trimming and J lost 5 bases; unmatched junction nucleotides: 7. CDR1 and CDR2 (germline): SGHNT, YYREEE (reference sequence). The CDR3 DNA reads TGTGCCAGCAGCCAACGGACTAGCGGGCGGACCGGGGAGCTGTTTTTT. It specifies CASSQRTSGRTGELFF.

Written as DNA, the CDR3 is TGTGCCAGCACAAAGCAGGGTTGGGGCTACGAGCAGTACTTC. Translated, it gives CASTKQGWGYEQYF. This chain uses TRBV6-6 with TRBJ2-7; perhaps TRBD1 as D (5 bases). The CDR3 has 14 amino acids. In germline, CDR1 is MNHNY, CDR2 SVGAGI (reference sequence). Trimming pared 7 bases from V and 3 bases from J, leaving 16 bases between.

This clone showed up just a few times. The V and J genes are TRBV28 and TRBJ1-2; perhaps TRBD1 as D (6 bases). The CDR3 length is 14 residues. Germline CDR1 reads MDHEN; CDR2 reads SYDVKM. V was pared by 5 bases and J by 3 bases, with 13 bases between. This CDR3 is CASSPDSKYYGYTF. Written as DNA, the CDR3 is TGTGCCAGCAGTCCGGACAGTAAATACTATGGCTACACCTTC.

A remark on this clone: A read error may explain this, as a much larger clone is one base away. The rearrangement uses TRBV5-1 and TRBJ2-5, with 12 bases identical to TRBD2. V lost 4 bases to trimming and J lost 4 bases; unmatched junction nucleotides: 2. The CDR3 covers 14 residues. Germline CDR1 reads SGHRS; CDR2 reads YFSETQ. CDR3 bases: TGCGCCAGCAGCCCGGGACTAGCGGGAGAGACCCAGTACTTC. Translated, it gives CASSPGLAGETQYF.

The chain recombines TRBV7-9 with TRBJ2-5; D is possibly TRBD2 (6 bases). This CDR3 has 15 amino acids. Between the trimmed V and J ends, which lost 5 bases and 2 bases, there was a span of 15 bases. Germline loops: CDR1 SEHNR, CDR2 FQNEAQ (reference sequence). The CDR3 nucleotides read TGTGCCAGCAGCCGACGGGGGATTCAACAAGAGACCCAGTACTTC. This codes for CASSRRGIQQETQYF.

This sequence joins TRBV6-5 and TRBJ2-1; 7 nucleotides match TRBD2. The CDR3 is 14 residues long. V shed 7 bases and J 9 bases; nucleotides not matched to a gene: 12. Germline loops: CDR1 MNHEY, CDR2 SVGAGI. The CDR3 DNA follows: TGTGCCAGCAAACCAGGGCGGGAGTTTGCTGAGCAGTTCTTC. Protein: CASKPGREFAEQFF.

The chain uses TRBV4-1 and TRBJ2-5; D unclear. Trimming cost V 0 bases and J 5 bases, with 13 bases left between them. This CDR3 region has 15 residues. Looked up from germline, CDR1 is MGHRA and CDR2 is YSYEKL. CDR3 in DNA: TGCGCCAGCAGCCAAGATTTCCGGTCCAGGGAGACCCAGTACTTC. Translated, it gives CASSQDFRSRETQYF.

This chain joins TRBV28 and TRBJ2-7, with D possibly TRBD2 on 6 matching bases. V lost 6 bases to trimming and J lost 12 bases, with 15 bases between them. CDR1 and CDR2 (germline): MDHEN, SYDVKM. The length of the CDR3 is 11 residues. For the CDR3, the DNA is TGTGCCAGCAGCTCTTCAGGAGGGCTGTACTTC. Amino acids: CASSSSGGLYF.

Notes on this clone: This likely stems from a read error, as it lies one base from a far larger clone. Additional DNA sequences in this sample encode the identical CDR3. V usage is TRBV7-9 and J usage is TRBJ2-1; D is undetermined. V gave up 1 base and J gave up 2 bases, with 9 bases separating them. CDR3 length: 15 residues. Germline CDR1 SEHNR, CDR2 FQNEAQ (reference sequence). Here the CDR3 DNA reads TGTGCCAGCAGCTTAGTCCCAGAGGCCTACAATGAGCAGTTCTTC. This translates into CASSLVPEAYNEQFF.

The gene calls are TRBV29-1 and TRBJ1-5; D is undetermined. The CDR3 extends over 14 amino acids. Trimming took off 7 bases at V and 4 bases at J, with 17 bases between the two ends. The V gene's germline CDR1 is SQVTM and CDR2 ANQGSEA. The chain's CDR3 is CSALTAGTNQPQHF. The CDR3 nucleotides are TGCAGCGCCCTGACGGCAGGAACGAATCAGCCCCAGCATTTT.

This clone was counted a single time. J is TRBJ2-5 and V is TRBV12-5; 7 nucleotides match TRBD1. Germline CDR1 LGHNT, CDR2 FRNRAP. V lost 5 bases to trimming and J lost 2 bases; unmatched junction nucleotides: 5. The CDR3 length is 14 residues. The CDR3 is CASGPGTAQETQYF. The CDR3 region has the DNA TGTGCTAGTGGTCCCGGGACAGCACAAGAGACCCAGTACTTC.